This TCR beta chain was found in a study of long-term antiretroviral therapy in people with HIV. Study-level findings and limits: ART adherence, viral resistance and therapy changes went unrecorded. Post-ART samples showed increased diversity that remained below transplant donor control levels.

CDR1 SGHRS and CDR2 YFSETQ come from the germline V gene. The CDR3 covers 13 residues. V was pared by 2 bases and J by 4 bases, with 9 bases between. The cryopreserved samples used held roughly 1-10 million PBMC prior to extraction of DNA. Runs used v3.0 of the immunoSEQ assay and were done at survey level. The data were produced by immunoSEQ multiplex PCR, yet TCRdb's version contains in-frame clones alone and is incomplete. The table shows 30,000 to 40,000 clones, with 75% to 85% occurring only once. As concerns this clone: The antigen is unknown.

The gene calls are TRBV5-1 and TRBJ1-1, with no clear D. The clonotype comes from a man between 18 and 29 years old with HIV. Source: unsorted PBMCs, taken 1.9 years after starting antiretroviral therapy. CDR3 coding DNA: TGCGCCAGCAGCTTCGAGGCCGGCACTGAAGCTTTCTTT. Translating it yields CASSFEAGTEAFF.